The clone carrying this TCR beta chain showed up just a few times. Its specificity is not known. Each of the donors was a healthy bone marrow donor. The PCR made use of 60 Vbeta and 13 Jbeta primers. TCRdb's table, derived via immunoSEQ multiplex PCR, lists solely in-frame clones and lacks some. This table has 200,000 to 250,000 clones, 80% to 90% appearing once. This sample was taken from a study of cytomegalovirus exposure and HLA in healthy donors. Germline assignment: CDR1 MNHNS and CDR2 SASEGT. The CDR3 runs 14 residues. J was trimmed by 4 bases and V by 4 bases; bases with no gene match: 4. Overall study results and limits: The study reported that TCR beta sequences accurately predicted HLA-A and HLA-B alleles in most subjects. High specificity and sensitivity for cytomegalovirus status were reported for the classifier. In an earlier analysis, in roughly 600 donors, most V segments appeared productive either ~87% or ~30% of the time.

The rearrangement joins TRBV6-1 to TRBJ1-1, with 9 bases identical to TRBD1. The sequence came from a young man in good health and CMV-seronegative. Sequencing input: PBMCs. CDR3 protein: CASSGGQGSTEAFF. CDR3 bases: TGTGCCAGCAGTGGTGGACAGGGGTCCACTGAAGCTTTCTTT.